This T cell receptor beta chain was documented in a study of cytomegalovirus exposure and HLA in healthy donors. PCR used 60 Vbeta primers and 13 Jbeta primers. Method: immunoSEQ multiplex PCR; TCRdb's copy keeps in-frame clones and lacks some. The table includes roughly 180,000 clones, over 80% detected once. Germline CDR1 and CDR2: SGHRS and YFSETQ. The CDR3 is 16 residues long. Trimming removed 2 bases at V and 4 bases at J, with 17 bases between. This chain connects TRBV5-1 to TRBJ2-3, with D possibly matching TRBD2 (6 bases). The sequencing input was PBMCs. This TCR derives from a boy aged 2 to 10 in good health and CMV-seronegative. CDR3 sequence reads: CASSLLPGTAADTQYF. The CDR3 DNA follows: TGCGCCAGCAGCTTACTCCCCGGGACTGCGGCAGATACGCAGTATTTT.